The TCR beta chain described here comes from a study of OX40 agonist ivuxolimab in advanced cancers. Study summary: The patients got ivuxolimab, which is an agonistic anti-OX40 (CD134) antibody. Patients assigned to dose escalation were diagnosed with hepatocellular carcinoma, melanoma, renal cell or head and neck cancer.

Study-wide findings and caveats: With doses of 0.1 to 3.0 mg/kg, CD4+ and CD8+ blood T cells had undergone clonal expansion by week 6.

Produced via immunoSEQ multiplex PCR; TCRdb's table is partial and in-frame only. The table has about 79,000 clones, around 92% seen once. A word on this clone: Its antigen is currently unknown.

The length of the CDR3 is 16 residues. Trimming at V came to 0 bases and at J to 7 bases, leaving 7 bases not matched to a gene. The germline CDR1 and CDR2 sequences are ENHRY and SYGVKD. The specimen was CD4+ or CD8+ T cells sorted from blood, collected in a trial of the OX40 agonist ivuxolimab. The chain is built from TRBV10-3 and TRBJ2-3; 10 nucleotides line up with TRBD2. The clonotype was recovered from an adult with an advanced solid tumor such as melanoma, head and neck, liver or kidney cancer. In nucleotides, the CDR3 is TGTGCCATCAGTGAGTCAACTAGCGGGGCCAGTCATACGCAGTATTTT. Its protein is CAISESTSGASHTQYF.